This entry lists 13 T cell receptor beta chains sequenced from one sample in a study of blood T cell repertoires in COVID-19. Clones were read by immunoSEQ multiplex PCR, and TCRdb kept only the in-frame ones, dropping some. The table records around 150,000 clones, 84% of them present only once. Sequencing was performed on peripheral blood. Receptor source: a man aged 25-40 years with COVID-19, enrolled during active disease.

This chain connects TRBV3-1 (or the pseudogene TRBV3-2) to TRBJ2-5; a possible D gene is TRBD2 (5 bases). Trimming removed 3 bases from V and 4 bases from J, with 6 bases in between. Germline V lookup: CDR1 LGHDT, CDR2 YNNKEL (reference sequence). This CDR3 is built from 12 residues. DNA of the CDR3: TGTGCCAGCAGCCAGGCGGGAGAGACCCAGTACTTC. It specifies CASSQAGETQYF.

V usage is TRBV3-1 (or the pseudogene TRBV3-2) and J usage is TRBJ2-2; 9 bases map to TRBD2. Germline values: CDR1 LGHDT, CDR2 YNNKEL (reference sequence). CDR3 length: 16 residues. V shed 3 bases, J shed 1 base, and the junction held 3 bases outside the gene matches. CDR3 sequence: CASSHLTSGNTGELFF. The CDR3 coding sequence is TGTGCCAGCAGCCACTTGACTAGCGGGAACACCGGGGAGCTGTTTTTT.

The chain links TRBV2 to TRBJ2-2; tentatively, D is TRBD1 (5 bases). Trimming removed 7 bases from V and 5 bases from J, with 17 bases in between. This CDR3 comprises 15 residues. CDR1 SNHLY and CDR2 FYNNEI come from the germline V gene. The CDR3 here is CASTKTAFGTGELFF. The CDR3 bases are TGTGCCAGCACCAAGACAGCGTTCGGTACCGGGGAGCTGTTTTTT. The full variable domain, in which reference TRBV2 and TRBJ2-2 provide the parts outside the CDR3, is EPEVTQTPSHQVTQMGQEVILRCVPISNHLYFYWYRQILGQKVEFLVSFYNNEISEKSEIFDDQFSVERPDGSNFTLKIRSTKLEDSAMYFCASTKTAFGTGELFFGEGSRLTVL.

This chain joins TRBV5-3 and TRBJ1-5, with D unclear. TRBV5-3 belongs to the ORF category, with a function that is uncertain. V lost 4 bases, J lost 4 bases, and 12 bases lay in between. The CDR3 is 14 amino acids. The CDR3 DNA sequence: TGTGCCAGAAGCATAAGCCTAAATAATCAGCCCCAGCATTTT. It translates to CARSISLNNQPQHF.

The V call is TRBV2, the J call TRBJ2-5; 7 bases are shared with TRBD2. Germline loops: CDR1 SNHLY, CDR2 FYNNEI. V lost 9 bases and J lost 5; bases outside the gene matches: 12. The CDR3 consists of 14 residues. The CDR3 loop reads CASGGVMARETQYF. For the CDR3, the DNA is TGTGCCAGTGGGGGGGTTATGGCCCGGGAGACCCAGTACTTC.

This chain connects TRBV15 to TRBJ1-5; 8 bases are a match to TRBD1. Germline lookup yields CDR1 LNHNV and CDR2 YYDKDF (reference sequence). There are 16 residues in the CDR3. Losses at the gene ends were 3 bases for V and 6 bases for J; bases not matched to a gene: 10. The CDR3 nucleotides read TGTGCCACCAGCAGCTCCTTCAGGGGGCGGTTTCAGCCCCAGCATTTT. Its protein is CATSSSFRGRFQPQHF.

This clone has just one count. V usage is TRBV6-4 and J usage is TRBJ2-1, with 8 bases matching TRBD2. Germline lookup yields CDR1 MRHNA and CDR2 SNTAGT. CDR3 length equals 19 residues. Trimming removed 5 bases from V and 6 bases from J; junction bases left unmatched: 21. The CDR3 sequence: CASSSGPGLAPGRSNEQFF. In DNA form, the CDR3 reads TGTGCCAGCAGTAGTGGACCCGGACTAGCCCCGGGCCGCTCCAATGAGCAGTTCTTC.

V is TRBV18 and J is TRBJ2-7; the D is unclear. The germline V and J ends were trimmed by 2 bases and 0 bases, with 5 bases remaining between them. The CDR3 is 13 amino acids. Looked up from germline, CDR1 is KGHSH and CDR2 is LQKENI. Here the CDR3 DNA reads TGTGCCAGCTCACCATACTACTCCTACGAGCAGTACTTC. Residues: CASSPYYSYEQYF.

The chain couples TRBV11-2 to TRBJ1-1; TRBD1 might be the D (5 bases). Germline V gene sequence: CDR1 SGHAT, CDR2 FQNNGV. With 5 bases removed from V and 2 bases from J, the gap between germline ends came to 12 bases. The CDR3 covers 14 residues. The chain's CDR3 is CASSPERDNTEAFF. The CDR3 DNA reads TGTGCCAGCAGCCCCGAGCGGGACAACACTGAAGCTTTCTTT.

CDR3 region: CASSIRQGGGQPQHF. The CDR3 DNA reads TGTGCCAGTAGTATAAGGCAGGGCGGGGGTCAGCCCCAGCATTTT. The chain joins TRBV19 to TRBJ1-5, with a tentative D call TRBD1 (5 bases). The germline gives CDR1 LNHDA, CDR2 SQIVND (reference sequence). The CDR3 extends over 15 amino acids. V was pared by 2 bases and J by 6 bases, with 14 bases between.

The chain recombines TRBV24-1 with TRBJ2-3, with 9 bases that match TRBD2. Germline CDR1 is KGHDR and CDR2 is SFDVKD. This CDR3 region has 16 residues. After removal of 0 bases from V and 6 bases from J, the junction contained 6 bases not matched to a gene. DNA of the CDR3: TGTGCCACCAGTGATTTGGGGCGGGAGGGTGGCGATACGCAGTATTTT. Translation: CATSDLGREGGDTQYF.

This clone was picked up a small number of times. This sequence joins TRBV3-1 (or the pseudogene TRBV3-2) and TRBJ2-1; no firm D call. The CDR3 spans 16 residues. V gave up 4 bases and J gave up 0 bases, with 13 bases separating them. Germline V lookup: CDR1 LGHDT, CDR2 YNNKEL (reference sequence). The CDR3 region has the DNA TGTGCCAGCAGCCTCGACATGCGCTTCTCCTACAATGAGCAGTTCTTC. Amino acid sequence: CASSLDMRFSYNEQFF.

This clone was detected once. The rearrangement uses TRBV5-1 and TRBJ2-7; 9 bases align to TRBD1. The V and J ends lost 4 bases and 9 bases, in that order; junction bases with no gene match: 11. The CDR3 length is 14 residues. CDR1 is SGHRS and CDR2 is YFSETQ in the germline V gene. CDR3: CASSQGQGGRWQYF. CDR3 sequence (DNA): TGCGCCAGCAGCCAGGGACAGGGTGGACGATGGCAGTACTTC.